This entry lists 13 T cell receptor beta chains sequenced from one sample in a study of identical twins. One entry per CDR3 protein, called by TCRdb with MiXCR from the 5' RACE reads. The data show 350,000 to 450,000 distinct CDR3 sequences, 18% seen once. The sequencing input was naive T cells sorted from blood. These receptors all come from a man aged 50 to 60 in good health.

This clonotype was seen at least ten times. This rearrangement joins TRBV29-1 to TRBJ2-7, with 7 bases aligning to TRBD1. The junction had 24 bases not matched to a gene; V was cut back by 7 bases and J by 6 bases. CDR1 is SQVTM and CDR2 is ANQGSEA in the germline V gene. The CDR3 covers 17 residues. CDR3 DNA: TGCAGCGGCCTGCGACCTGTACAGGGGAGAGGCTATCTCGAGCAGTACTTC. Translating it yields CSGLRPVQGRGYLEQYF.

This clonotype was recorded a few times. CDR3: CSGRQVVANEQFF. The CDR3 DNA reads TGCAGCGGCAGACAGGTCGTGGCCAATGAGCAGTTCTTC. The chain is built from TRBV29-1 and TRBJ2-1, with D maybe TRBD1 (6 bases). Germline V gene data show CDR1 as SQVTM and CDR2 as ANQGSEA. This CDR3 contains 13 residues. V lost 7 bases and J 6 bases, leaving 16 bases between the germline ends.

This clonotype was detected many times. This chain uses TRBV4-2 with TRBJ1-3; a possible D gene is TRBD1 (6 bases). Trimming stripped 4 bases from V and 3 bases from J, with 7 bases between. Germline CDR1 is LGHNA and CDR2 is YNFKEQ. This CDR3 contains 13 residues. Here the CDR3 reads CASSPGVGNTIYF. Written as DNA, the CDR3 is TGTGCCAGCAGCCCAGGGGTTGGAAACACCATATATTTT.

The chain carries TRBV27 and TRBJ2-4, with 11 bases matching TRBD1. The CDR3 has 15 amino acids. Trimming at V came to 5 bases and at J to 6 bases, leaving 6 bases not matched to a gene. The germline V gene encodes CDR1 MNHEY and CDR2 SMNVEV (reference sequence). The CDR3 nucleotides read TGTGCCAGCAGTCCCGGACAGGGGGCGCGAAACATTCAGTACTTC. Its translation: CASSPGQGARNIQYF.

V and J are TRBV21-1 and TRBJ2-7; the table calls TRBD2, which could not be checked here. TRBV21-1 is a documented pseudogene. The CDR3 covers 19 residues. CDR3 sequence (DNA): TGTGCCAGCAGCAAACAGGCTAGCGGGGGGGCCACTCTCCCTTACGAGCAGTACTTC. This sequence encodes CASSKQASGGATLPYEQYF.

This clonotype was observed a few times. This chain joins TRBV9 and TRBJ2-3; D perhaps matches TRBD2 (5 bases). The CDR3 is 15 amino acids. The germline V gene has CDR1 SGDLS and CDR2 YYNGEE. V dropped 4 bases and J dropped 4 bases, with 16 bases sitting between them. The CDR3: CASSSRRAESDTQYF. The CDR3 DNA is TGTGCCAGCAGCTCACGGCGGGCTGAGTCAGATACGCAGTATTTT.

This clonotype was detected ten times or more. The chain employs TRBV4-3 and TRBJ2-1; D may be TRBD1 (6 bases). Per germline, CDR1 LGHNA and CDR2 YSLEER. There are 15 residues in the CDR3. The germline V and J ends were trimmed by 0 bases and 8 bases, with 14 bases remaining between them. The CDR3 is CASSQEFTGKDEQFF. As DNA, the CDR3 is TGCGCCAGCAGCCAAGAATTTACAGGGAAGGATGAGCAGTTCTTC.

This clonotype was detected many times. The chain uses TRBV7-9 and TRBJ2-1; D is unclear. Trimming took 5 bases from V and 0 from J, leaving 11 bases between them. Germline-derived CDR1 and CDR2 are SEHNR and FQNEAQ (reference sequence). This CDR3 contains 15 residues. The CDR3 region is CASSNGLGSYNEQFF. CDR3 in DNA: TGTGCCAGCAGCAACGGGCTCGGCTCCTACAATGAGCAGTTCTTC.

This clonotype was found many times. This rearrangement joins TRBV6-5 to TRBJ2-1; 9 bases align to TRBD1. The CDR3 spans 16 residues. The V gene end was trimmed by 1 base and the J gene end by 4 bases; junction bases not matched to a gene: 5. Per germline, CDR1 MNHEY and CDR2 SVGAGI. CDR3 nucleotide sequence: TGTGCCAGCAGTTACTTTCGGACAGGGGCTTACAATGAGCAGTTCTTC. Its translation: CASSYFRTGAYNEQFF.

Written as DNA, the CDR3 is TGTGCCAGCAGTCGCCTGGACCGAGAGACCCAGTACTTC. This sequence encodes CASSRLDRETQYF. The chain is built from TRBV27 and TRBJ2-5; unclear D gene. Deletions cut 5 bases from V and 4 bases from J, with 11 bases between. CDR3 length: 13 residues. Germline V gene lookup returns CDR1 MNHEY and CDR2 SMNVEV (reference sequence).

In its sample, this clonotype was seen a few times. The CDR3 sequence is CASDSGVYNEQFF. DNA of the CDR3: TGTGCTTCCGACAGTGGGGTATACAATGAGCAGTTCTTC. J is TRBJ2-1 and V is TRBV6-6; weak D call: TRBD1 (5 bases). The CDR3 sequence is 13 residues long. Germline V gene data show CDR1 as MNHNY and CDR2 as SVGAGI (reference sequence).

This clonotype was found a few times. The chain is built from TRBV6-5 and TRBJ2-5, with a tentative D call TRBD1 (5 bases). Trimming removed 0 bases from V and 6 bases from J, with 14 bases in between. This CDR3 is built from 15 residues. CDR1 is MNHEY, CDR2 SVGAGI, per germline. The CDR3 DNA reads TGTGCCAGCAGTTACTCGTTATTTGACAGCCAGACCCAGTACTTC. Its protein product is CASSYSLFDSQTQYF.

This clonotype was detected many times. The gene calls are TRBV6-2 or TRBV6-3 and TRBJ2-4; 11 bases line up with TRBD2. With 10 bases clipped from V and 2 bases from J, the junction kept 7 bases outside the gene matches. Germline CDR1 reads MNHEY; CDR2 reads SVGEGT. This CDR3 contains 15 residues. This CDR3 is CAILSGGASKNIQYF. The CDR3 DNA reads TGTGCCATCCTTAGCGGGGGGGCGTCCAAAAACATTCAGTACTTC.